The entry below describes one T cell receptor beta chain. The antigen is undetermined. These data come from a study of cytomegalovirus exposure and HLA in healthy donors. On the study more broadly: Some 85 million unique TCRs, all from HLA-typed donors, were included in an early release of the data. Study-wide results and limits: TCR beta chains associated with HLA were, in a later analysis, more clonally expanded than equally common others. The classifier, whose performance was assessed in both the original and validation cohorts, reportedly diagnosed cytomegalovirus status with high specificity and sensitivity.

13 Jbeta primers and 60 Vbeta primers were used for the PCR. TCRdb's copy holds only in-frame clones and misses some; the assay was immunoSEQ multiplex PCR. The repertoire holds 210,000 or so clones, with around 86% as singletons. The receptor was isolated from a woman aged 50 to 60 in good health and CMV-seropositive. Sequencing was carried out using PBMCs.

The CDR3 here is CASSPGIDTEAFF. CDR3 in DNA: TGTGCCAGCAGCCCAGGGATAGACACTGAAGCTTTCTTT. This sequence joins TRBV6-5 and TRBJ1-1; TRBD1 is a possible D gene (5 bases). The CDR3 covers 13 residues. Germline CDR1 MNHEY, CDR2 SVGAGI. Trimming cost V 6 bases and J 3 bases, with 11 bases left between them.